The T cell receptor (beta chain) under discussion was sequenced for a study of blood T cell repertoires in COVID-19. Germline V gives CDR1 MNHEY, CDR2 SVGAGI. This CDR3 contains 13 residues. J was trimmed by 8 bases and V by 5 bases; bases with no gene match: 3. In the original processing: Reference gene primers were amplified, and this amplification served to estimate nucleated cell counts. This table comes from immunoSEQ multiplex PCR, and its TCRdb copy is limited to in-frame clones, with some not included. Clonal size and the V and J genes are those of that table, whereas D and trimming came from the DNA. The sample lists a few hundred thousand clones; approximately 80% were seen once.

The clonotype originates from an elderly man with acute or convalescent COVID-19. The source material was peripheral blood. The genes are TRBV6-5 and TRBJ2-1; 10 bases align to TRBD2. The CDR3 DNA follows: TGTGCCAGCAGTAAGACTAGCGGGTATGAGCAGTTCTTC. It codes for CASSKTSGYEQFF.